This T cell receptor beta chain was found in a study of stem cell transplantation in POMP-related autoinflammatory disease. The CDR3 length is 15 residues. The V gene's germline CDR1 is MGHRA and CDR2 YSYEKL. V was pared by 3 bases and J by 2 bases, with 11 bases between. The assay was immunoSEQ multiplex PCR, and TCRdb's table has in-frame clones only and misses some. The table has about 26,000 clones, approximately 78% seen once. The source material was CD4+ T cells from PBMCs, sampled before stem cell transplantation. This clonotype was obtained from a human donor with POMP-related autoinflammation and immune dysregulation (PRAID). This rearrangement joins TRBV4-1 to TRBJ1-5; possibly TRBD1 for D (6 bases). The CDR3 spells CASSHEGGGNQPQHF. The CDR3 DNA sequence: TGCGCCAGCAGCCACGAGGGGGGGGGCAATCAGCCCCAGCATTTT.